The next 8 T cell receptor beta chains were all read from a single sample in a study of CD8+ T cells in alopecia areata. In each case, RNA was isolated and then reverse transcribed into cDNA as the sequencing template. This table comes from immunoSEQ multiplex PCR, and its TCRdb copy is limited to in-frame clones, with some not included. The top ten hold roughly 1.8% of the sample, which has 250,000 to 300,000 clones, over 45% seen once. The sample's treatment: oral pan-JAK inhibitor, 5-10 mg twice daily. The source was CD4+ T cells sorted from blood, collected at week 24, from a patient treated with tofacitinib. All receptors come from a human donor with alopecia areata.

This clone was counted only a few times. This chain links TRBV30 with TRBJ2-5; 11 bases fit TRBD2. With V trimmed by 3 bases and J by 5 bases, 11 bases remained unmatched. Germline CDR1 is GTSNPN and CDR2 is SVGIG (reference sequence). The CDR3 sequence is 16 residues long. The CDR3 reads CAWSAALAGGLETQYF. The CDR3 region has the DNA TGTGCCTGGAGCGCCGCTCTAGCGGGGGGACTGGAGACCCAGTACTTC.

The J gene is TRBJ2-4, the V gene TRBV29-1; 8 bases fit TRBD2. Germline assignment: CDR1 SQVTM and CDR2 ANQGSEA. The ends lost 6 bases at V and 2 bases at J; junction bases unmatched: 9. The CDR3 totals 15 residues. The CDR3 bases are TGCAGCGTCCCCCGGGGGGGTCTAACCAAAAACATTCAGTACTTC. Its protein is CSVPRGGLTKNIQYF. Using reference TRBV29-1 and TRBJ2-4 for the parts outside the CDR3, the full variable domain is SAVISQKPSRDICQRGTSLTIQCQVDSQVTMMFWYRQQPGQSLTLIATANQGSEATYESGFVIDKFPISRPNLTFSTLTVSNMSPEDSSIYLCSVPRGGLTKNIQYFGAGTRLSVL.

Here the CDR3 DNA reads TGCAGCGCTGGACAGGGACACACCGGGGAGCTGTTTTTT. This codes for CSAGQGHTGELFF. The chain is built from TRBV29-1 and TRBJ2-2; TRBD1 matches 8 bases. Germline V gene sequence: CDR1 SQVTM, CDR2 ANQGSEA. With 7 bases clipped from V and 3 bases from J, the junction kept 4 bases outside the gene matches. The CDR3 has 13 amino acids.

By frequency in the sample, this clone is medium-sized. The rearrangement joins TRBV27 to TRBJ2-7, with 12 positions matching TRBD2. The ends lost 6 bases at V and 2 bases at J; junction bases unmatched: 8. The CDR3 totals 16 residues. Germline CDR1 reads MNHEY; CDR2 reads SMNVEV (reference sequence). The CDR3 sequence: CASRLTSGGRPYEQYF. The CDR3 DNA sequence: TGTGCCAGCAGGCTGACTAGCGGGGGCCGACCCTACGAGCAGTACTTC.

This chain connects TRBV6-6 to TRBJ2-7; D remains unclear. The CDR3 is 13 amino acids. V lost 2 bases, J lost 3 bases, and 8 bases lay in between. From germline, CDR1 is MNHNY and CDR2 SVGAGI (reference sequence). CDR3 DNA sequence: TGTGCCAGCAGTTACGGGGAAGGCTACGAGCAGTACTTC. It is translated as CASSYGEGYEQYF.

The rearrangement uses TRBV2 and TRBJ2-6; 7 positions agree with TRBD1. In germline, CDR1 is SNHLY, CDR2 FYNNEI. Losses at the gene ends were 9 bases for V and 0 bases for J; bases not matched to a gene: 2. There are 14 residues in the CDR3. This CDR3 reads CASHRGSGANVLTF. CDR3 DNA: TGTGCCAGTCACAGGGGCTCTGGGGCCAACGTCCTGACTTTC.

This sequence joins TRBV9 and TRBJ2-1; 9 bases map to TRBD2. V shed 0 bases and J 4 bases; nucleotides not matched to a gene: 5. CDR3 length: 16 residues. The germline V gene encodes CDR1 SGDLS and CDR2 YYNGEE. The CDR3: CASSVDAGGVYNEQFF. In nucleotides, the CDR3 is TGTGCCAGCAGCGTAGATGCGGGGGGGGTTTACAATGAGCAGTTCTTC.

The chain joins TRBV6-5 to TRBJ1-2, with D maybe TRBD1 (5 bases). CDR1 is MNHEY, CDR2 SVGAGI, per germline. The CDR3 spans 13 residues. V dropped 8 bases and J dropped 8 bases, with 18 bases sitting between them. The CDR3 nucleotides read TGTGCCAGCGGCGACTTAACAGGTTACGGCTACACCTTC. It codes for CASGDLTGYGYTF.